This TCR beta chain was captured by sequencing in a study of regulatory T cells in long-lasting Graves disease. The study, taken as a whole, reports: Favoring TRBV28, TRBJ1-2 and TRBJ2-5 was a feature seen in persistent disease.

This clonotype was recorded at least ten times. Its antigen is still unknown. Time point in this sample: persistent/refractory GD, antithyroid drugs over 5 years with positive TRAb. RNA from PBMCs was the source of the TCR library. V was trimmed by 7 bases and J by 3 bases, leaving 18 bases between them. The CDR3 runs 16 residues. The authors built TCR beta libraries using iRepertoire HTBI primers and Arm-PCR of CDR3 regions. TCRdb recomputed calls from the multiplex PCR reads with MiXCR, one row per CDR3 protein. The sample lists about 470,000 distinct CDR3 sequences; 20% to 25% were seen once. The TCR was taken from a female donor with Graves disease. This chain uses TRBV12-3 or TRBV12-4 with TRBJ2-2, with D possibly matching TRBD2 (6 bases). The material was peripheral blood mononuclear cells (PBMCs), obtained when the disease was refractory, from a patient treated with antithyroid drugs. CDR3 bases: TGTGCCAGCAATATGCTCGGGAGAACGTACACCGGGGAGCTGTTTTTT. Amino acid sequence: CASNMLGRTYTGELFF.